One and the same sample provided the 26 T cell receptor beta chains below, sequenced in a study of long-term antiretroviral therapy in people with HIV. The immunoSEQ assay was v3.0, run at survey level. Clones were sequenced by immunoSEQ multiplex PCR, and TCRdb holds only the in-frame ones, with some missing. The table has 17,000 or so clones, over 75% seen once. The sequenced sample was unsorted PBMCs, obtained less than 2.2 years before starting antiretroviral therapy. The receptors were gathered from a man aged 30-40 years with HIV.

This clone was seen a few times. The chain has TRBV12-2 and TRBJ1-1; the table's D call, TRBD1, was not checked against the DNA. TRBV12-2 is termed a pseudogene. The CDR3 has 15 amino acids. In DNA form, the CDR3 reads TGTGCAAGTCGTTATCCGACAGGGCGGAACACTGAAGCTTTCTTT. Translated, it gives CASRYPTGRNTEAFF.

CDR3: CASNNTGGNQPQHF. CDR3 bases: TGTGCCAGCAATAATACGGGGGGCAATCAGCCCCAGCATTTT. The rearrangement joins TRBV6-8 to TRBJ1-5; weak D call: TRBD1 (5 bases). Germline-derived CDR1 and CDR2 are MNHGY and SAAAGT. This CDR3 has 14 residues. Trimming took off 7 bases at V and 2 bases at J, with 12 bases between the two ends.

The chain recombines TRBV6-6 with TRBJ1-2; 9 bases are shared with TRBD1. J gave up 7 bases and V 7 bases, and 13 bases lay outside the gene matches. Germline V gene data show CDR1 as MNHNY and CDR2 as SVGAGI (reference sequence). The CDR3 contains 15 residues. CDR3 protein: CASTSTGGGLFGYTF. In DNA form, the CDR3 reads TGTGCCAGCACCTCAACAGGGGGCGGTTTGTTTGGCTACACCTTC.

V usage is TRBV7-9 and J usage is TRBJ2-1; 12 positions agree with TRBD2. The CDR3 consists of 15 residues. Germline assignment: CDR1 SEHNR and CDR2 FQNEAQ (reference sequence). The junction had 8 bases not matched to a gene; V was cut back by 6 bases and J by 8 bases. The CDR3 DNA reads TGTGCCAGCAGGACTAGCGGGAGCTTCCGGGATGAGCAGTTCTTC. It specifies CASRTSGSFRDEQFF.

The chain combines TRBV6-4 with TRBJ1-6, with TRBD1 as a possible D gene (5 bases). V shed 6 bases and J shed 10 bases, with 16 bases lying between them. The germline CDR1 and CDR2 sequences are MRHNA and SNTAGT. The CDR3 totals 14 residues. CDR3 sequence reads: CASSDGNRRSPLHF. The DNA for the CDR3 is TGTGCCAGCAGCGACGGCAACAGGCGGTCACCCCTCCACTTT.

In its sample, this clone was seen once. DNA for the CDR3: TGTGCCAGCAGCGTCTCTGAGACCCAGTACTTC. It encodes CASSVSETQYF. The chain couples TRBV9 to TRBJ2-5; D is uncertain. In germline, CDR1 is SGDLS, CDR2 YYNGEE. There are 11 residues in the CDR3. Trimming shortened V by 2 bases and J by 5 bases, and 4 bases separated the two germline ends.

V usage is TRBV4-2 and J usage is TRBJ2-1; D remains ambiguous. V shed 1 base and J shed 0 bases, with 13 bases lying between them. The CDR3 spans 17 residues. Per germline, CDR1 LGHNA and CDR2 YNFKEQ. Here the CDR3 DNA reads TGTGCCAGCAGCCAAGTCCTCGGCGGCTCCTCCTACAATGAGCAGTTCTTC. Its protein is CASSQVLGGSSYNEQFF.

V usage is TRBV18 and J usage is TRBJ1-2; 9 nucleotides agree with TRBD1. Germline CDR1 reads KGHSH; CDR2 reads LQKENI. This CDR3 spans 14 amino acids. Unmatched junction bases numbered 7, after V lost 3 bases and J lost 8 bases. The CDR3 is CASSPMGQGDGYTF. CDR3 sequence (DNA): TGTGCCAGCTCACCGATGGGACAGGGTGACGGCTACACCTTC. The full variable domain, with the rest looked up from reference TRBV18 and TRBJ1-2, is NAGVMQNPRHLVRRRGQEARLRCSPMKGHSHVYWYRQLPEEGLKFMVYLQKENIIDESGMPKERFSAEFPKEGPSILRIQQVVRGDSAAYFCASSPMGQGDGYTFGSGTRLTVV.

Only a few counts were recorded for this clone. At one end the junction does not follow the germline gene, possibly because of a read error. The chain uses TRBV7-7 and TRBJ2-2, with D perhaps matching TRBD1 (5 bases). This CDR3 is 14 amino acids long. Germline V gene data show CDR1 as SSHAT and CDR2 as FNYEAQ (reference sequence). CDR3 DNA sequence: TGTGCTAGCAGCCCAGACAGAAGCACCGGGGAGCTGTTTTTT. Translating gives CASSPDRSTGELFF.

The chain couples TRBV9 to TRBJ2-3; 7 bases are a match to TRBD1. V shed 0 bases, J shed 0 bases, and the junction held 7 bases outside the gene matches. This CDR3 has 17 amino acids. Per germline, CDR1 SGDLS and CDR2 YYNGEE. CDR3 bases: TGTGCCAGCAGCGTAGACGTGGGACAGACTAGCACAGATACGCAGTATTTT. This codes for CASSVDVGQTSTDTQYF.

This chain connects TRBV27 to TRBJ2-3; the match to TRBD2 covers 9 bases. V was clipped by 6 bases and J by 2 bases; unmatched bases: 6. The CDR3 is 15 residues long. Per the germline V gene, CDR1 is MNHEY and CDR2 is SMNVEV (reference sequence). This CDR3 is CASSTSGLFTDTQYF. The CDR3 DNA sequence: TGTGCCAGCAGCACTAGCGGGCTATTCACAGATACGCAGTATTTT.

This chain uses TRBV5-1 with TRBJ1-1, with 9 nucleotides matching TRBD1. The V gene end was trimmed by 2 bases and the J gene end by 0 bases; junction bases not matched to a gene: 5. Germline CDR1 and CDR2: SGHRS and YFSETQ. The CDR3 is 16 amino acids. The CDR3 region has the DNA TGCGCCAGCAGCTTCGGGACAGGGTACATGAACACTGAAGCTTTCTTT. This translates into CASSFGTGYMNTEAFF.

On this clone itself: The same CDR3 is also encoded by other DNA sequences in this sample. The J gene is TRBJ2-3, the V gene TRBV19; 7 nucleotides match TRBD2. The germline V gene encodes CDR1 LNHDA and CDR2 SQIVND (reference sequence). With V trimmed by 4 bases and J by 5 bases, 9 bases remained unmatched. The CDR3 runs to 15 residues. CDR3 region: CASSTPLAGVDTQYF. The CDR3 DNA is TGTGCCAGTAGTACCCCGTTGGCGGGAGTAGATACGCAGTATTTT.

V gene TRBV29-1 combines with J gene TRBJ2-7; a weak D match, TRBD1 (6 bases). There are 13 residues in the CDR3. Trimming removed 6 bases from V and 0 bases from J, with 12 bases in between. CDR1 SQVTM and CDR2 ANQGSEA come from the germline V gene. As DNA, the CDR3 is TGCAGCGTGGGAAGGGACAACTCCTACGAGCAGTACTTC. This translates into CSVGRDNSYEQYF.

V and J are TRBV5-5 and TRBJ1-6; D call uncertain. CDR1 is SGHKS and CDR2 is YYEKEE in the germline V gene (reference sequence). The CDR3 loop spans 14 amino acids. V was shortened by 4 bases and J by 7 bases, with 12 bases between the two germline ends. CDR3 region: CASSRIIHNSPLHF. The CDR3 DNA follows: TGTGCCAGCAGCCGGATTATACACAATTCACCCCTCCACTTT.

The chain links TRBV29-1 to TRBJ1-2; 7 nucleotides agree with TRBD1. The germline V gene encodes CDR1 SQVTM and CDR2 ANQGSEA. This CDR3 comprises 17 residues. V gave up 2 bases and J gave up 5 bases; unmatched junction bases: 17. For the CDR3, the DNA is TGCAGCGTTGAACAGCTCGGACAGGACAAAATTGATTATGGCTACACCTTC. Protein sequence: CSVEQLGQDKIDYGYTF. The whole variable domain, remainder taken from reference TRBV29-1 and TRBJ1-2, is SAVISQKPSRDICQRGTSLTIQCQVDSQVTMMFWYRQQPGQSLTLIATANQGSEATYESGFVIDKFPISRPNLTFSTLTVSNMSPEDSSIYLCSVEQLGQDKIDYGYTFGSGTRLTVV.

This clone has a single count. This chain uses TRBV5-6 with TRBJ1-2, with no clear D. The germline V and J ends were trimmed by 5 bases and 3 bases, with 8 bases remaining between them. Per germline, CDR1 SGHDT and CDR2 YYEEEE. The CDR3 sequence is 12 residues long. The CDR3, as DNA: TGTGCCAGCAGGATCGAATACTATGGCTACACCTTC. This codes for CASRIEYYGYTF.

The chain joins TRBV6-6 to TRBJ2-1; no reliable D call. The CDR3 contains 14 residues. V was trimmed by 6 bases and J by 4 bases, leaving 13 bases between them. Germline CDR1 is MNHNY and CDR2 is SVGAGI (reference sequence). This chain's CDR3 is CASSYSVRYNEQFF. The CDR3 DNA is TGTGCCAGCAGCTATTCGGTTCGTTACAATGAGCAGTTCTTC.

The chain recombines TRBV28 with TRBJ2-7; no clear D. Germline CDR1 is MDHEN and CDR2 is SYDVKM. Trimming left V 6 bases short and J 0 bases short, with 12 bases between. The CDR3 is 14 residues long. The CDR3 DNA reads TGTGCCAGCAGCCCCCGCGCGCTCTCCTACGAGCAGTACTTC. Translated: CASSPRALSYEQYF.

This chain connects TRBV11-2 to TRBJ1-2; D is uncertain. The CDR3 covers 16 residues. Germline CDR1 and CDR2: SGHAT and FQNNGV. Trimming cost V 0 bases and J 8 bases, with 19 bases left between them. The CDR3 is CASSLDLMGSVAGYTF. Here the CDR3 DNA reads TGTGCCAGCAGCTTAGATCTAATGGGGTCAGTGGCAGGCTACACCTTC.

This chain uses TRBV14 with TRBJ1-1; D not resolved. The CDR3 consists of 13 residues. Trimming took off 0 bases at V and 8 bases at J, with 10 bases between the two ends. Germline assignment: CDR1 SGHDN and CDR2 FVKESK. As DNA, the CDR3 is TGTGCCAGCAGCCAAGAATGGAGGCTCGAAGCTTTCTTT. Protein sequence: CASSQEWRLEAFF.

This rearrangement joins TRBV2 to TRBJ2-1; tentatively, D is TRBD1 (5 bases). Germline assignment: CDR1 SNHLY and CDR2 FYNNEI. This CDR3 has 12 amino acids. Trimming took off 0 bases at V and 8 bases at J, with 5 bases between the two ends. The CDR3 region is CASSEAGDEQFF. Here the CDR3 DNA reads TGTGCCAGCAGTGAAGCAGGGGATGAGCAGTTCTTC.

The J gene is TRBJ2-7, the V gene TRBV9, with 8 bases matching TRBD1. The CDR3 is 12 residues long. V dropped 3 bases and J dropped 4; count of bases not matched to a gene: 0. The germline gives CDR1 SGDLS, CDR2 YYNGEE. The CDR3 DNA follows: TGTGCCAGCAGCGGACAGGGGTACGAGCAGTACTTC. Its protein is CASSGQGYEQYF.

V usage is TRBV6-5 and J usage is TRBJ2-7; 12 bases line up with TRBD1. V lost 8 bases to trimming and J lost 10 bases; unmatched junction nucleotides: 9. Germline values: CDR1 MNHEY, CDR2 SVGAGI. The CDR3 runs 13 residues. CDR3 nucleotide sequence: TGTGCCAGCCGGGACAGGGGGCTATTGGAACAGTACTTC. This codes for CASRDRGLLEQYF.

V usage is TRBV7-2 and J usage is TRBJ1-6, with a tentative D call TRBD1 (5 bases). The length of the CDR3 is 15 residues. The germline CDR1 and CDR2 sequences are SGHTA and FQGNSA. V lost 5 bases and J lost 10, with 18 bases in between. CDR3 residues: CASSPGGGAVSPLHF. For the CDR3, the DNA is TGTGCCAGCAGCCCGGGGGGAGGGGCTGTGTCACCCCTCCACTTT.

This clone has only a few counts. The chain couples TRBV6-1 to TRBJ1-1; no reliable D call. Per germline, CDR1 MNHNS and CDR2 SASEGT. The CDR3 runs to 12 residues. V was pared by 1 base and J by 10 bases, with 10 bases between. This CDR3 is CASSEDPSAAFF. The CDR3 nucleotides are TGTGCCAGCAGTGAAGATCCGTCAGCAGCTTTCTTT.